The rows below give T cell receptor beta chains drawn from one sample of a study of shared clonotypes between healthy human individuals. This table comes from immunoSEQ multiplex PCR, and its TCRdb copy is limited to in-frame clones, with some not included. The data hold hundreds of thousands of clones, with about 91% observed a single time. Sequencing was performed on naive CD8+ T cells sorted from blood. Receptors originate from a man aged 30-40 years in good health. Each CDR3 is given with its conserved first and last residue. D genes are given only for firm matches. Where a row states a size, it is once, few, many or the class of an expanded clone; other rows omit it.

j_call	clone_size	d_call	v_call	cdr3_aa	cdr3_nt
TRBJ2-7	once	-	TRBV6-6	CASSPRYVYEQYF	TGTGCCAGCAGTCCCCGGTACGTCTACGAGCAGTACTTC
TRBJ1-1	-	-	TRBV7-9	CASSPLGATEAFF	TGTGCCAGCAGCCCTCTCGGGGCCACTGAAGCTTTCTTT
TRBJ1-2	-	-	TRBV11-2	CASSFWGAGDYGYTF	TGTGCCAGCAGCTTCTGGGGGGCAGGAGACTATGGCTACACCTTC
TRBJ2-7	-	-	TRBV11-2	CASSLMDYEQYF	TGTGCCAGCAGCCTGATGGACTACGAGCAGTACTTC
TRBJ1-1	-	-	TRBV5-4	CASSFRGGNTEAFF	TGTGCCAGCAGCTTTCGGGGGGGAAACACTGAAGCTTTCTTT
TRBJ1-4	-	TRBD1	TRBV28	CASRYRDRDTTNEKLFF	TGTGCCAGCAGGTACCGGGACAGGGACACAACTAATGAAAAACTGTTTTTT
TRBJ2-7	-	-	TRBV7-8	CASSLPGGQGSTYEQYF	TGTGCCAGCAGCTTACCCGGGGGTCAAGGGTCCACCTACGAGCAGTACTTC
TRBJ2-1	-	-	TRBV29-1	CSVEDPGSLYDEQFF	TGCAGCGTTGAAGATCCGGGCAGCCTCTACGATGAGCAGTTCTTC
TRBJ2-1	once	-	TRBV5-6	CASSPGVVYNEQFF	TGTGCCAGCAGCCCCGGGGTAGTATACAATGAGCAGTTCTTC
TRBJ2-7	-	-	TRBV10-1	CASSESSSHEQYF	TGCGCCAGCAGTGAGTCTAGTTCACACGAGCAGTACTTC
TRBJ1-1	-	-	TRBV15	CATSRDGEENTEAFF	TGTGCCACCAGCAGAGATGGGGAGGAGAACACTGAAGCTTTCTTT
TRBJ1-2	-	-	TRBV7-9	CASSFPAGSDNYGYTF	TGTGCCAGCAGCTTCCCGGCAGGGAGTGATAACTATGGCTACACCTTC
TRBJ1-2	-	TRBD1	TRBV4-1	CASSHPGQLDGYTF	TGCGCCAGCAGCCACCCGGGACAGTTGGATGGCTACACCTTC
TRBJ2-1	-	-	TRBV7-2	CASSRSGGSSYNEQFF	TGTGCCAGCAGTCGTAGCGGAGGGAGCTCCTACAATGAGCAGTTCTTC
TRBJ2-1	-	TRBD2	TRBV19	CASIHGGGSYNEQFF	TGTGCCAGTATCCACGGCGGGGGGTCCTACAATGAGCAGTTCTTC
TRBJ2-7	-	-	TRBV7-8	CASSLYLRVGEGLKNEQYF	TGTGCCAGCAGCTTATATTTACGCGTTGGTGAAGGACTCAAAAACGAGCAGTACTTC
TRBJ1-5	-	-	TRBV11-2	CASSPAGNRQPQHF	TGTGCCAGCAGCCCCGCGGGCAATAGGCAGCCCCAGCATTTT
TRBJ2-3	-	-	TRBV5-5	CASSLQRLGSPQYF	TGTGCCAGCAGCTTGCAAAGGTTGGGCTCGCCGCAGTATTTT
TRBJ1-5	-	-	TRBV19	CASSMGPLMDQPQHF	TGTGCCAGTAGTATGGGACCCCTGATGGATCAGCCCCAGCATTTT
TRBJ2-7	-	TRBD2	TRBV7-9	CASSPSGRDLYEQYF	TGTGCCAGCAGCCCTAGCGGGAGGGATCTCTACGAGCAGTACTTC
TRBJ2-5	-	TRBD1	TRBV5-5	CASSLTGGDQETQYF	TGTGCCAGCAGCTTGACAGGGGGCGATCAAGAGACCCAGTACTTC
TRBJ2-7	-	TRBD1	TRBV7-6	CASSAGTGNYEQYF	TGTGCCAGCAGCGCCGGGACAGGGAATTACGAGCAGTACTTC
TRBJ2-5	-	TRBD2	TRBV10-3	CAISEGLAGAVRETQYF	TGTGCCATCAGTGAAGGACTAGCGGGAGCGGTCAGGGAGACCCAGTACTTC
TRBJ1-1	-	-	TRBV4-3	CASSRDTTLEAFF	TGCGCCAGCAGCCGGGACACAACCCTTGAAGCTTTCTTT
TRBJ2-1	-	-	TRBV9	CASSEGGTKYNEQFF	TGTGCCAGCAGCGAAGGGGGGACTAAATACAATGAGCAGTTCTTC
TRBJ2-1	-	TRBD2	TRBV7-8	CASSPQGLAGGYEQFF	TGTGCCAGCAGCCCACAGGGACTAGCGGGAGGGTATGAGCAGTTCTTC
TRBJ2-3	-	TRBD1	TRBV5-6	CASSLWLTGSPDTQYF	TGTGCCAGCAGCTTGTGGCTGACAGGGAGCCCAGATACGCAGTATTTT
TRBJ2-1	-	TRBD2	TRBV5-1	CASEAGTSSYNEQFF	TGCGCCAGCGAAGCGGGGACGAGCTCCTACAATGAGCAGTTCTTC
TRBJ2-1	-	-	TRBV27	CASRHYNEQFF	TGTGCCAGCAGGCATTACAATGAGCAGTTCTTC
TRBJ2-7	-	TRBD2	TRBV5-1	CASSAGRAGGVGYEQYF	TGCGCCAGCAGCGCCGGCCGGGCGGGGGGAGTTGGGTACGAGCAGTACTTC
TRBJ2-1	-	TRBD2	TRBV11-2	CASSLLSGADNEQFF	TGTGCCAGCAGCTTGCTTAGCGGGGCCGACAATGAGCAGTTCTTC
TRBJ2-7	-	-	TRBV2	CASCQGYEQYF	TGTGCCAGCTGCCAGGGTTACGAGCAGTACTTC
TRBJ2-7	-	-	TRBV27	CASSLEGEGTYEQYF	TGTGCCAGCAGTTTAGAGGGGGAGGGGACCTACGAGCAGTACTTC
TRBJ2-7	-	-	TRBV7-3	CASSPPLEVRQYF	TGTGCCAGCAGCCCACCCCTAGAGGTCAGGCAGTACTTC
TRBJ1-2	-	-	TRBV9	CASSSRAVYTF	TGTGCCAGCAGCTCCAGGGCGGTCTACACCTTC
TRBJ1-1	-	TRBD1	TRBV23-1	CASSQPEGQRNTEAFF	TGCGCCAGCAGTCAACCCGAGGGACAGAGGAACACTGAAGCTTTCTTT
TRBJ2-1	-	TRBD2	TRBV5-8	CASSLGPGGPGNEQFF	TGTGCCAGCAGCTTGGGACCGGGAGGGCCTGGGAATGAGCAGTTCTTC